This T cell receptor beta chain originates from a study of T cell responses to AZD1222 COVID-19 vaccine (dated by TCRdb to the early 2020s). For the study in its entirety: AZD1222 recipients with second doses at about 4 weeks or about 12 weeks were pooled, because spike-specific TCR depth and breadth did not differ between schedules. Trial participants were enrolled by age into 18-55, 56-69 and 70-plus year subgroups, with around 150, 28 and 57 TCR-sequenced participants respectively. A total of just over 230 trial participants underwent TCR sequencing, of whom 200 to 220 received two doses of AZD1222 and about 26 received two doses of the MenACWY control vaccine. What the research found in general, with its limitations: In the small 56-69-year group, the increase in depth fell short of significance, most likely because of low power. Only a handful of AZD1222 recipients were SARS-CoV-2 seropositive at baseline, limiting conclusions about previously exposed vaccinees. Participants were mostly white British and included more females than males, and it was suggested by the authors that clonal diversity may have been underestimated. After two AZD1222 doses, both the breadth and the depth of spike-specific TCRs were significantly higher than at day 0 and than in MenACWY recipients. Vaccine-associated CD4 TCRs spanned the whole spike protein, with dominant responses in regions 160-218 and 743-854. Reportedly, close to half of the unique spike-specific TCRs recognized epitopes lying outside the regions that are mutated in the B.1.351 and B.1.1.7 variants. Because no day 14 peak-response samples were available, repertoires were characterized only after the peak T cell response.

The sample's time point label is to be understood as: baseline before first vaccination. The vaccinee samples were drawn from two UK trials, COV001 and COV002, one of which was a single-blind randomized controlled phase 2/3 trial testing AZD1222 (ChAdOx1 nCoV-19) in healthy adults. For TCRbeta chain sequencing, PBMC samples were collected from trial participants at day 0 and at day 28 after the second dose. Reading from cysteine to phenylalanine, the CDR3 counts 14 amino acids. The entry retains the CDR3 DNA only, 42 bases that are in frame from base 1. V loses 3 bases, J loses 1 base, and the germline ends lie 9 bases apart. Via the germline V gene (reference sequence), CDR1 is SGHNT and CDR2 YYREEE. For this clone: Its recognized antigen is unknown. No base quality information exists; no much larger clone differs at one position.

The CDR3 regions of human TCRbeta chains were subjected to immunosequencing. In the original analysis: Repertoire TCRs were checked for matches against a reference library of SARS-CoV-2-specific TCRs that had been generated using the MIRA antigen-specificity platform. Breadth meant the fraction of unique TCRs that were SARS-CoV-2-associated, whereas depth meant the fraction of total T cells that were SARS-CoV-2-associated. Using the MIRA data, each spike-specific TCR was assigned both to the spike region to which the TCR was reactive and to a CD4 or CD8 class. Log10-transformed breadth and depth values were compared by one-way ANOVA with Sidak's multiple comparisons tests. TCRdb obtained this table from immuneACCESS and retained in-frame rearrangements with V and J assigned. These tables miss some clones; where compared with another copy, unresolved V genes account for less than half of the shortfall, and the remainder is unexplained. V and J calls and clone size are those listed in that table; D and trimming were worked out from the DNA. This sample comprises roughly 78,000 clones, 65% to 85% of them detected only once. The ten top clones hold 2.5% to 3% of the sample.

The chain is made from TRBV5-4 and TRBJ2-3; TRBD2 could be the D gene, as 6 bases match. This TCR was sampled from an adult in good health. This specimen consisted of peripheral blood, obtained on day 0 of AZD1222 vaccination. The CDR3 loop reads CASSWRDGTDTQYF. Here is the DNA: TGTGCCAGCAGCTGGCGGGATGGCACAGATACGCAGTATTTT.